One and the same sample provided the 7 T cell receptor beta chains below, sequenced in a study of T cells in Graves' hyperthyroidism and ophthalmopathy. Amplified regions were TCR beta CDR3 sequences from RNA transcripts. Carried out on the TCR CDR3, a first-round RT-PCR used the HTBI primer set. TCRdb redid the calling of the multiplex PCR reads with MiXCR, one entry per CDR3 protein. The profile covers about 520,000 distinct CDR3 sequences, with approximately 24% appearing a single time and approximately 10% taken by the ten largest. The sample taken for sequencing was blood. The receptors shown here come from a young woman with Graves' ophthalmopathy.

This clonotype has at least ten counts. It differs at one base from a far larger clone, so likely a read error. The chain links TRBV27 to TRBJ2-5; D tentatively fits TRBD1 or TRBD2 (5 bases each). The CDR3 totals 11 residues. The germline V and J ends were trimmed by 3 bases and 6 bases, with 5 bases remaining between them. Looked up from germline, CDR1 is MNHEY and CDR2 is SMNVEV (reference sequence). CDR3 sequence (DNA): TGTGCCAGCAGTTTGGGACAGACCCAGTACTTC. Protein product: CASSLGQTQYF.

The V call is TRBV11-2, the J call TRBJ2-5; TRBD2 agrees at 14 bases. V lost 5 bases to trimming and J lost 0 bases; unmatched junction nucleotides: 11. The CDR3 contains 19 residues. Germline lookup yields CDR1 SGHAT and CDR2 FQNNGV. The CDR3 DNA sequence: TGTGCCAGCAGCACGCGACTAGCGGGGGGGCCCCTGTACCAAGAGACCCAGTACTTC. Its translation is CASSTRLAGGPLYQETQYF.

This clonotype was seen at least ten times. The chain recombines TRBV6-2 or TRBV6-3 with TRBJ2-5; 13 nucleotides align to TRBD2. CDR1 and CDR2 (germline): MNHEY, SVGEGT. This CDR3 comprises 18 residues. Trimming at V came to 5 bases and at J to 9 bases, leaving 18 bases not matched to a gene. CDR3 amino acids: CASSQRGLAGASKGSQYF. CDR3 coding DNA: TGTGCCAGCAGTCAACGAGGACTAGCGGGGGCCTCCAAAGGGTCCCAGTACTTC.

This clonotype has a count of ten or more. The V gene is TRBV6-5, the J gene TRBJ1-2; D possibly corresponds to TRBD1 (5 bases). Germline CDR1 is MNHEY and CDR2 is SVGAGI. The CDR3 is 16 amino acids. V was cut by 4 bases and J by 0 bases, with 15 bases left in between. The CDR3 loop reads CASSFGTVEANYGYTF. CDR3 bases: TGTGCCAGCAGTTTCGGGACTGTAGAAGCTAACTATGGCTACACCTTC.

This clonotype is a singleton in its sample. The rearrangement uses TRBV20-1 and TRBJ1-2; D is undetermined. The CDR3 spans 12 residues. Germline CDR1 reads DFQATT; CDR2 reads SNEGSKA (reference sequence). V shed 1 base and J shed 2 bases, with 5 bases lying between them. CDR3 loop: CSARVVNYGYTF. Here the CDR3 DNA reads TGCAGTGCTAGAGTAGTGAACTATGGCTACACCTTC.

This clonotype was seen many times. The chain carries TRBV6-5 and TRBJ1-1, with a tentative D call TRBD1 (5 bases). Germline V lookup: CDR1 MNHEY, CDR2 SVGAGI. V lost 2 bases, J lost 2 bases, and 9 bases lay in between. This CDR3 comprises 14 residues. DNA of the CDR3: TGTGCCAGCAGTTACCTCAGGGAAAACACTGAAGCTTTCTTT. Protein sequence: CASSYLRENTEAFF.

The chain combines TRBV6-1 with TRBJ2-5; 11 bases line up with TRBD1. The junction had 7 bases not matched to a gene; V was cut back by 6 bases and J by 4 bases. Germline V lookup: CDR1 MNHNS, CDR2 SASEGT. The CDR3 runs to 15 residues. The CDR3: CASRLGTGGRETQYF. In DNA, the CDR3 is TGTGCCAGCAGGCTCGGGACAGGGGGTAGAGAGACCCAGTACTTC.